The clone carrying this T cell receptor (beta chain) was counted only a few times. The junction departs from the called germline gene at one end, perhaps through a read error. The protocol attached unique molecular identifiers to individual cDNA molecules. TCRdb re-called the 5' RACE reads through MiXCR, storing one row per CDR3 protein. The table lists under 90,000 distinct CDR3 sequences, approximately 13% of them singletons. The CDR3 consists of 15 residues. CDR1 and CDR2 from the germline V gene are DFQATT and SNEGSKA (reference sequence). This sample is part of a study of early T cells in non-severe SARS-CoV-2 infection. The wider study: It was bulk RNA from unsorted whole blood that was sequenced, and the chains were unpaired.

The rearrangement links TRBV20-1 to TRBJ2-7; 7 nucleotides match TRBD1. This receptor was taken from an adult who was a healthcare worker with PCR-confirmed SARS-CoV-2 infection or an uninfected control (not recorded which). Sequencing was performed on whole blood. CDR3: CSARGPGTEDYEQYF. CDR3 bases: TGCAGTGCAAGAGGGCCCGGGACAGAAGACTACGAGCAGTACTTC.